This T cell receptor beta chain originates from a study of blood T cell repertoires in COVID-19. In the study's own analysis: Scientists estimated how many nucleated cells there were by amplifying reference gene primers. The data were produced by immunoSEQ multiplex PCR, yet TCRdb's version contains in-frame clones alone and is incomplete. That table is the source of V, J and clone size, and D and trimming were worked out from the DNA. This table holds tens of thousands of clones, about 90% found once. The sample holds one count of this clone. This CDR3 has 13 amino acids. The V segment lost 4 bases and the J segment 8 bases; nucleotides outside the gene matches: 6. Germline V gene data show CDR1 as SGDLS and CDR2 as YYNGEE.

Material: peripheral blood. This sequence was found in a man aged 45-65 years with COVID-19, enrolled during active disease. This sequence joins TRBV9 and TRBJ2-4, with 7 bases fitting TRBD2. CDR3 nucleotide sequence: TGTGCCAGCAGCATCGGGACTACCGACATTCAGTACTTC. It encodes CASSIGTTDIQYF.